A single sample gave rise to the 32 T cell receptor beta chains below, sequenced in a study of vaccination effects on CD4 cells after COVID-19. Their antigens are not known. Sequencing was performed with immunoSEQ multiplex PCR; in TCRdb, only in-frame clones are kept and a portion is missing. The sample yields 70,000 or so clones, 65% to 75% seen once. Antigen-specific CD4+ T cells expanded by the ViraFEST assay with viral peptide pools were then sequenced. Following culture for around 10 days, CD4+ T cells were isolated. By PCR, the person was confirmed to have had SARS-CoV-2 infection between March and December 2020. Sequencing used CD4+ T cells from PBMCs cultured with HIV peptides, obtained before COVID-19 vaccination. The sample's subset: HIV-1 Nef peptide pool negative control/reference culture. The receptors come from a human donor who had a prior SARS-CoV-2 infection.

The chain has TRBV18 and TRBJ2-7, with 9 nucleotides matching TRBD1. V trimming: 4 bases; J trimming: 0 bases; junction bases outside the gene matches: 1. Germline values: CDR1 KGHSH, CDR2 LQKENI. The CDR3 loop spans 14 amino acids. The CDR3 here is CASSRTGVSYEQYF. In nucleotides, the CDR3 is TGTGCCAGCTCACGGACAGGGGTCTCCTACGAGCAGTACTTC.

This chain connects TRBV18 to TRBJ2-5; D is unclear. CDR3 length equals 13 residues. Looked up from germline, CDR1 is KGHSH and CDR2 is LQKENI. Trimming shortened V by 4 bases and J by 1 base, and 7 bases separated the two germline ends. CDR3 protein: CASSRRFQETQYF. The CDR3 coding sequence is TGTGCCAGCTCACGACGGTTCCAAGAGACCCAGTACTTC.

The chain is built from TRBV10-3 and TRBJ1-1, with a tentative D call TRBD1 (5 bases). The germline V and J ends were trimmed by 10 bases and 0 bases, with 12 bases remaining between them. In germline, CDR1 is ENHRY, CDR2 SYGVKD. The CDR3 has 13 amino acids. CDR3 loop: CATTGNMNTEAFF. In DNA, the CDR3 is TGTGCCACTACAGGAAACATGAACACTGAAGCTTTCTTT.

The chain joins TRBV5-1 to TRBJ2-4, with 11 positions matching TRBD1. V lost 4 bases and J lost 1; bases outside the gene matches: 4. The germline gives CDR1 SGHRS, CDR2 YFSETQ. This CDR3 has 16 residues. The CDR3 protein is CASSTGQGGAKNIQYF. The CDR3 coding sequence is TGCGCCAGCAGCACGGGACAGGGGGGTGCCAAAAACATTCAGTACTTC.

The count of this clone is one. The rearrangement links TRBV10-3 to TRBJ2-3; D remains unclear. With 11 bases removed from V and 5 bases from J, the gap between germline ends came to 14 bases. This CDR3 comprises 12 residues. CDR1 ENHRY and CDR2 SYGVKD come from the germline V gene. Here the CDR3 reads CAVTTSGDTQYF. The CDR3 nucleotides read TGTGCCGTTACGACAAGTGGAGATACGCAGTATTTT.

This clone was picked up one time. The rearrangement joins TRBV14 to TRBJ2-3, with D perhaps given as TRBD1 or TRBD2 (5 bases each). CDR1 and CDR2 (germline): SGHDN, FVKESK. CDR3 length: 13 amino acids. V lost 3 bases and J lost 13, with 17 bases in between. CDR3 loop: CASSQRLPGRKYF. DNA for the CDR3: TGTGCCAGCAGCCAGCGACTACCGGGGCGAAAGTATTTT.

The rearrangement joins TRBV18 to TRBJ1-2, with D tentatively TRBD1 (5 bases). CDR1 KGHSH and CDR2 LQKENI come from the germline V gene. The germline V and J ends were trimmed by 6 bases and 6 bases, with 26 bases remaining between them. There are 17 residues in the CDR3. In nucleotides, the CDR3 is TGTGCCAGCTCCCGGTCCGGGACTAATATTGATTCGGATGGCTACACCTTC. Protein sequence: CASSRSGTNIDSDGYTF.

CDR3 DNA: TGCGCCAGCAGAACTTTAGCGGGGGAAGAGACCCAGTACTTC. This translates into CASRTLAGEETQYF. This chain links TRBV5-1 with TRBJ2-5; 9 bases agree with TRBD2. Germline V gene data show CDR1 as SGHRS and CDR2 as YFSETQ. Trimming at V came to 5 bases and at J to 3 bases, leaving 5 bases not matched to a gene. The CDR3 contains 14 residues.

This clone was counted between two and nine times. The chain combines TRBV12-3 or TRBV12-4 with TRBJ2-3; the D gene is possibly TRBD2 (6 bases). The CDR3 sequence is 13 residues long. V gave up 3 bases and J gave up 4 bases, with 8 bases separating them. This chain's CDR3 is CASSLWGADTQYF. The CDR3 coding sequence is TGTGCCAGCAGTTTGTGGGGGGCAGATACGCAGTATTTT.

The V gene is TRBV6-1, the J gene TRBJ2-6; D is ambiguous. The germline V and J ends were trimmed by 3 bases and 4 bases, with 13 bases remaining between them. This CDR3 spans 16 amino acids. From germline, CDR1 is MNHNS and CDR2 SASEGT. CDR3 region: CASSEVFPYGANVLTF. The CDR3 DNA reads TGTGCCAGCAGTGAGGTATTCCCGTACGGGGCCAACGTCCTGACTTTC.

The rearrangement links TRBV19 to TRBJ2-3; D is unresolved. Germline assignment: CDR1 LNHDA and CDR2 SQIVND (reference sequence). This CDR3 has 14 residues. V lost 5 bases and J 4 bases, leaving 13 bases between the germline ends. The CDR3: CASSPQQVADTQYF. The CDR3 DNA reads as TGTGCCAGTAGTCCCCAACAAGTGGCAGATACGCAGTATTTT.

In DNA form, the CDR3 reads TGTGCCAGCAGTACCATAGCGGGAGGGGGTGAGTTCTTC. This encodes CASSTIAGGGEFF. The chain has TRBV6-5 and TRBJ2-1; the match to TRBD2 covers 11 bases. This CDR3 is 13 amino acids long. Losses at the gene ends were 5 bases for V and 14 bases for J; bases not matched to a gene: 8. The germline V gene has CDR1 MNHEY and CDR2 SVGAGI.

The genes are TRBV5-1 and TRBJ2-7; the match to TRBD1 covers 9 bases. Trimming took 7 bases from V and 0 from J; bases not matched to a gene: 8. Germline V gene lookup returns CDR1 SGHRS and CDR2 YFSETQ. The CDR3 is 15 amino acids. The CDR3 loop reads CASGQGTGSSYEQYF. Here the CDR3 DNA reads TGCGCCAGCGGACAAGGGACAGGGAGCTCCTACGAGCAGTACTTC. Full variable domain (remainder filled in from reference TRBV5-1 and TRBJ2-7): KAGVTQTPRYLIKTRGQQVTLSCSPISGHRSVSWYQQTPGQGLQFLFEYFSETQRNKGNFPGRFSGRQFSNSRSEMNVSTLELGDSALYLCASGQGTGSSYEQYFGPGTRLTVT.

The rearrangement uses TRBV21-1 and TRBJ1-6; the table's D call, TRBD1, was not checked against the DNA. TRBV21-1 is termed a pseudogene. There are 15 residues in the CDR3. The CDR3 DNA reads as TGTGCCGGCGAATTGGCAGGGGTTAGTTCTTCACCCCTCCACTTT. This encodes CAGELAGVSSSPLHF.

A single count supports this clone. This chain joins TRBV4-1 and TRBJ2-4, with TRBD1 matching 7 bases. The CDR3 extends over 19 amino acids. The ends lost 4 bases at V and 0 bases at J; junction bases unmatched: 15. CDR1 and CDR2 from the germline V gene are MGHRA and YSYEKL. CDR3 DNA sequence: TGCGCCAGCAGCCGAGTCGGTGACAGGGTCGCCGGAGCCAAAAACATTCAGTACTTC. Protein product: CASSRVGDRVAGAKNIQYF.

The chain couples TRBV18 to TRBJ1-1; tentative D call: TRBD1 (5 bases). V was trimmed by 2 bases and J by 4 bases, leaving 8 bases between them. The CDR3 is made up of 13 amino acids. The germline V gene has CDR1 KGHSH and CDR2 LQKENI. CDR3 loop: CASSPVGRTEAFF. The CDR3 DNA sequence: TGTGCCAGCTCACCAGTGGGGCGCACTGAAGCTTTCTTT.

This chain connects TRBV12-3 or TRBV12-4 to TRBJ1-1; TRBD1 is a possible D gene (5 bases). The length of the CDR3 is 12 residues. The V end lost 3 bases, the J end lost 10 bases, and 12 bases lay between the germline ends. CDR3 region: CASSFGGRGAFF. CDR3 in DNA: TGTGCCAGCAGTTTTGGGGGACGCGGAGCTTTCTTT.

The rearrangement links TRBV2 to TRBJ2-3; 7 bases match TRBD1. Trimming cost V 6 bases and J 2 bases; bases outside gene matches: 8. CDR1 and CDR2 from the germline V gene are SNHLY and FYNNEI. This CDR3 contains 15 residues. The CDR3 DNA is TGTGCCAGCAGGAGGGAAGGGACAGACACAGATACGCAGTATTTT. It is translated as CASRREGTDTDTQYF.

The rearrangement links TRBV7-2 to TRBJ2-1; 16 bases line up with TRBD2. CDR3 size: 16 residues. Germline-derived CDR1 and CDR2 are SGHTA and FQGNSA. J was trimmed by 10 bases and V by 2 bases; bases with no gene match: 5. The CDR3 loop reads CASSLIGTSGRAEQFF. The CDR3, as DNA: TGTGCCAGCAGCTTAATTGGGACTAGCGGGAGGGCGGAGCAGTTCTTC.

This clone was seen a single time. The genes are TRBV5-1 and TRBJ2-1; 9 bases line up with TRBD2. With 0 bases clipped from V and 3 bases from J, the junction kept 1 base outside the gene matches. The CDR3 totals 15 residues. Germline assignment: CDR1 SGHRS and CDR2 YFSETQ. CDR3 sequence reads: CASSLELAGYNEQFF. CDR3 nucleotides: TGCGCCAGCAGCTTGGAACTAGCGGGCTACAATGAGCAGTTCTTC. Full variable domain (missing parts from reference TRBV5-1 and TRBJ2-1): KAGVTQTPRYLIKTRGQQVTLSCSPISGHRSVSWYQQTPGQGLQFLFEYFSETQRNKGNFPGRFSGRQFSNSRSEMNVSTLELGDSALYLCASSLELAGYNEQFFGPGTRLTVL.

The V gene is TRBV7-9, the J gene TRBJ1-6; D not resolved. The CDR3 covers 13 residues. The V and J ends lost 5 bases and 11 bases respectively, with 13 bases between them. Germline V lookup: CDR1 SEHNR, CDR2 FQNEAQ (reference sequence). CDR3 nucleotides: TGTGCCAGCAGCAACGGAGGTCGGGCACCCCTCCACTTT. This translates into CASSNGGRAPLHF.

This clone was detected only a few times. This chain connects TRBV9 to TRBJ1-3; D possibly corresponds to TRBD1 (5 bases). The CDR3 totals 13 residues. The germline V gene has CDR1 SGDLS and CDR2 YYNGEE. V was pared by 4 bases and J by 7 bases, with 12 bases between. As DNA, the CDR3 is TGTGCCAGCAGCCCAGGGACTTGGAACACCATATATTTT. Encoded protein: CASSPGTWNTIYF.

This clone was observed a handful of times. One junction end disagrees with the germline gene, perhaps due to a read error. V usage is TRBV7-7 and J usage is TRBJ2-5; 10 bases match TRBD2. The CDR3 consists of 15 residues. From germline, CDR1 is SSHAT and CDR2 FNYEAQ (reference sequence). CDR3 coding DNA: TGTGCTAGCAGCTTATTAGCGGGAGGCCAAGAGACCCAGTACTTC. Its translation is CASSLLAGGQETQYF.

CDR3 sequence (DNA): TGTGCCAGCAGCGTAGCAGGACTAGCGCTAAAATACAATGAGCAGTTCTTC. Residues: CASSVAGLALKYNEQFF. The chain has TRBV9 and TRBJ2-1, with 9 bases fitting TRBD2. The CDR3 is 17 amino acids. Germline CDR1 is SGDLS and CDR2 is YYNGEE. The V gene end was trimmed by 0 bases and the J gene end by 4 bases; junction bases not matched to a gene: 8.

V gene TRBV18 combines with J gene TRBJ2-7, with D perhaps matching TRBD2 (5 bases). CDR3 length: 14 amino acids. With 3 bases removed from V and 2 bases from J, the gap between germline ends came to 11 bases. Germline V lookup: CDR1 KGHSH, CDR2 LQKENI. The CDR3: CASSPGGRPYEQYF. CDR3 sequence (DNA): TGTGCCAGCTCACCTGGCGGGCGGCCCTACGAGCAGTACTTC.

V is TRBV12-3 or TRBV12-4 and J is TRBJ1-1, with D unresolved. Trimming left V 7 bases short and J 2 bases short, with 8 bases between. The CDR3 totals 12 residues. CDR3 amino acids: CASKMDNTEAFF. The CDR3 coding sequence is TGTGCCAGCAAAATGGATAACACTGAAGCTTTCTTT.

The genes are TRBV5-1 and TRBJ2-5; no firm D call. Trimming shortened V by 0 bases and J by 4 bases, and 4 bases separated the two germline ends. The CDR3 is made up of 12 amino acids. Germline V CDR1 and CDR2: SGHRS, YFSETQ. CDR3 in amino acids: CASSLEGETQYF. The CDR3 DNA reads as TGCGCCAGCAGCTTGGAGGGAGAGACCCAGTACTTC.

The chain is built from TRBV7-2 and TRBJ2-1; 10 nucleotides agree with TRBD2. The CDR3 covers 17 residues. Germline V gives CDR1 SGHTA, CDR2 FQGNSA. V shed 3 bases and J 4 bases; nucleotides not matched to a gene: 9. The CDR3 DNA reads TGTGCCAGCAGCTTCAAAGCTAGCGGGGGCGGTTACAATGAGCAGTTCTTC. It encodes CASSFKASGGGYNEQFF.

This clone was observed a handful of times. This rearrangement joins TRBV5-4 to TRBJ1-2; D might be TRBD1 (6 bases). Trimming cost V 1 base and J 4 bases, with 8 bases left between them. This CDR3 is 13 amino acids long. CDR1 is SGHNT and CDR2 is YYREEE in the germline V gene (reference sequence). The DNA of the CDR3 is TGTGCCAGCAGCTTGACAGGGCTCTATGGCTACACCTTC. It specifies CASSLTGLYGYTF.

This clone was observed a handful of times. CDR3 sequence (DNA): TGTGCCAGCAGCGCTTTCCCCCGGGGGATGAGGACTGAAGCTTTCTTT. Translated: CASSAFPRGMRTEAFF. The V gene is TRBV7-2, the J gene TRBJ1-1, with a possible D match to TRBD1 (5 bases). Germline V gene lookup returns CDR1 SGHTA and CDR2 FQGNSA. The CDR3 totals 16 residues. Trimming removed 5 bases at V and 5 bases at J, with 21 bases between.

Notes on this clone: Other DNA sequences from this sample encode an identical CDR3 as well. The genes are TRBV5-1 and TRBJ2-2, with a possible D match to TRBD1 (5 bases). Germline V lookup: CDR1 SGHRS, CDR2 YFSETQ. Trimming pared 0 bases from V and 5 bases from J, leaving 5 bases between. The CDR3 totals 13 residues. The CDR3: CASSLAGTGELFF. CDR3 DNA: TGCGCCAGCAGCTTGGCAGGGACCGGGGAGCTGTTTTTT.

The V and J genes are TRBV2 and TRBJ1-6; 8 positions match TRBD1. The germline V gene encodes CDR1 SNHLY and CDR2 FYNNEI. Trimming at V came to 2 bases and at J to 6 bases, leaving 9 bases not matched to a gene. This CDR3 contains 17 residues. This CDR3 is CASSESLGQVSNSPLHF. The CDR3 DNA sequence: TGTGCCAGCAGTGAAAGTTTGGGACAGGTTTCTAATTCACCCCTCCACTTT.